This is a list of T cell receptor beta chains from one sample in a study of cytomegalovirus exposure and HLA in healthy donors. Repertoires were generated with immunoSEQ multiplex PCR, while TCRdb's copy carries only in-frame clones and drops some. The data contain roughly 98,000 clones, roughly 74% of them singletons. The sample consisted of PBMCs. All receptors derive from a woman in her 70s in good health and CMV-seropositive. Each CDR3 is given with its conserved first and last residue. Fields, in order: D gene, J gene, clone size, V gene, CDR3 DNA, CDR3 protein. D genes are given only for firm matches. Where a row states a size, it is once, few, many or the class of an expanded clone; other rows omit it.

>-|TRBJ1-2|once|TRBV18
TGTGCCAGCTCACCCGATGCCGCCGGCTATGGCTACACCTTC
CASSPDAAGYGYTF
>TRBD1|TRBJ1-1|-|TRBV28
TGTGCCAGCAGTTTGAAGGACAGGGACGCTGAAGCTTTCTTT
CASSLKDRDAEAFF
>TRBD1|TRBJ2-1|-|TRBV7-3
TGTGCCAGCAGCAACCCCGGGACAGGGGTAAATGAGCAGTTCTTC
CASSNPGTGVNEQFF
>TRBD2|TRBJ2-1|-|TRBV11-2
TGTGCCAGCAGCTTAGAAAGGACTAGCGGGACCCAGGAGCAGTTCTTC
CASSLERTSGTQEQFF
>-|TRBJ1-4|few|TRBV30
TGTGCCTGGAGTGTAAGCGAAAAACTGTTTTTT
CAWSVSEKLFF
>-|TRBJ1-2|once|TRBV29-1
TGCAGCGTACCGACAGGCTTCTCTGGCTACACCTTC
CSVPTGFSGYTF
>-|TRBJ1-2|-|TRBV5-4
TGTGCCAGCAGCTTTCCGGGAGCGCTGAACTATGGCTACACCTTC
CASSFPGALNYGYTF
>-|TRBJ1-5|few|TRBV7-8
TGTGCCAGCAGCCCCACAGGGTGGGGTCAGCCCCAGCATTTT
CASSPTGWGQPQHF
>-|TRBJ2-3|-|TRBV19
TGTGCCAGTAGCACCAGGGGAGGCACAGATACGCAGTATTTT
CASSTRGGTDTQYF
>TRBD1|TRBJ2-7|-|TRBV18
TGTGCCAGCTCACCAGGACAGGTTAGAGTCGAGCAGTACTTC
CASSPGQVRVEQYF
>-|TRBJ2-2|-|TRBV6-1
TGTGCCAGCAGTCTGACAGATTCCACCGGGGAGCTGTTTTTT
CASSLTDSTGELFF
>TRBD1|TRBJ2-7|-|TRBV5-5
TGTGCCAGCAGCCGGGGACAGGGGATAGGCGAGCAGTACTTC
CASSRGQGIGEQYF
>-|TRBJ2-1|-|TRBV29-1
TGCAGCGTTTGGAGGGATGGCCGCAGCGAGCAGTTCTTC
CSVWRDGRSEQFF
>-|TRBJ2-1|-|TRBV5-1
TGCGCCAGCAGCTTTCTTCAGGGTAGCTCCTACAATGAGCAGTTCTTC
CASSFLQGSSYNEQFF
>TRBD1|TRBJ2-1|-|TRBV6-5
TGTGCCAGCAGCCAAACAGGGGGCACGTGGAATGAGCAGTTCTTC
CASSQTGGTWNEQFF
>TRBD1|TRBJ2-7|few|TRBV5-1
TGCGCCAGCAGTGCTTTGGACAGGGTCTACGAGCAGTACTTC
CASSALDRVYEQYF
>TRBD2|TRBJ2-7|-|TRBV5-1
TGCGCCAGCAGCCTCTCTAGCGGGAGTCGGCACGAGCAGTACTTC
CASSLSSGSRHEQYF
>-|TRBJ2-6|-|TRBV18
TGTGCCAGCTCCGAAGTAGGAGGAGGGTATGGGGCCAACGTCCTGACTTTC
CASSEVGGGYGANVLTF
>-|TRBJ1-3|few|TRBV21-1
-
CASSKGEDRSFGSGNTIYF
>-|TRBJ2-5|-|TRBV11-2
TGTGCCAGCAGCTTAAGCCGGGGGCAAGAGACCCAGTACTTC
CASSLSRGQETQYF
>-|TRBJ2-1|-|TRBV4-2
TGTGCCAGCAGCCAAGATTGGGACTTGGACAATGAGCAGTTCTTC
CASSQDWDLDNEQFF
>TRBD1|TRBJ1-2|few|TRBV28
TGTGCCAGCAGTTCACCGACAGGGCGGCGGGACTATGGCTACACCTTC
CASSSPTGRRDYGYTF
>-|TRBJ2-7|few|TRBV9
TGTGCCAGCAGCGCCTCCGGGGCGGGGTACGAGCAGTACTTC
CASSASGAGYEQYF
>-|TRBJ1-5|few|TRBV4-1
TGCGCCAGCAGCCAAGATAGCGTTAATCAGCCCCAGCATTTT
CASSQDSVNQPQHF
>-|TRBJ1-1|-|TRBV2
TGTGCCAGCAGGTACAGGGTCTTGAACACTGAAGCTTTCTTT
CASRYRVLNTEAFF
>TRBD1|TRBJ2-1|-|TRBV18
TGTGCCAGCTCACCGGGTAGGGGGCAGACCAATGAGCAGTTCTTC
CASSPGRGQTNEQFF
>TRBD1|TRBJ1-5|-|TRBV28
TGTGCCAGCAGTTTTGGACAGGGGCCCAATCAGCCCCAGCATTTT
CASSFGQGPNQPQHF
>TRBD1|TRBJ1-2|-|TRBV15
TGTGCCACCAGCAGAGATGGACAGGGGTTGGCATACACCTTC
CATSRDGQGLAYTF
>-|TRBJ1-3|-|TRBV13
TGTGCCAGCATCACCAGGGGAGAACTACACTCTGGAAACACCATATATTTT
CASITRGELHSGNTIYF
>TRBD2|TRBJ2-3|-|TRBV9
TGTGCCAGCAGCGTAGAAGCGGGACGGAGCACAGATACGCAGTATTTT
CASSVEAGRSTDTQYF
>TRBD1|TRBJ1-6|once|TRBV6-1
TGTGCCAGCACCCGACAGGGGTTCTATAATTCACCCCTCCACTTT
CASTRQGFYNSPLHF
>-|TRBJ1-5|-|TRBV9
TGTGCCAGCAGCGCCGGACAGAGCTATCAGCCCCAGCATTTT
CASSAGQSYQPQHF
>-|TRBJ1-4|-|TRBV2
TGTGCCAGCAGAATTCAGGGGTTCACTAATGAAAAACTGTTTTTT
CASRIQGFTNEKLFF
>TRBD2|TRBJ2-1|-|TRBV5-1
TGCGCCAGCAGCCTCCTAGCGGGAGGGGGGTACAATGAGCAGTTCTTC
CASSLLAGGGYNEQFF
>TRBD1|TRBJ2-1|few|TRBV18
TGTGCCAGCTCCCGCCGGGACAGGGCCTACAATGAGCAGTTCTTC
CASSRRDRAYNEQFF
>TRBD1|TRBJ2-5|-|TRBV5-1
TGCGCCAGCAGCTTGGGGGGCCAGGGGGCTGCAGAGACCCAGTACTTC
CASSLGGQGAAETQYF
>TRBD1|TRBJ2-5|once|TRBV7-7
TGTGCTAGCAGCTCTGACAGGGGGACGGAGACCCAGTACTTC
CASSSDRGTETQYF
>-|TRBJ2-7|-|TRBV18
TGTGCCAGCTCACCACCGGGGCCCGGCTACGAGCAGTACTTC
CASSPPGPGYEQYF
>-|TRBJ1-6|-|TRBV7-2
TGTGCCAGCAGGCAAAGGACAGAAAATTCACCCCTCCACTTT
CASRQRTENSPLHF
>TRBD1|TRBJ2-7|-|TRBV7-2
TGTGCCAGCAGCACCAACAGGGGGAACTCCTACGAGCAGTACTTC
CASSTNRGNSYEQYF
>-|TRBJ1-6|-|TRBV5-1
TGCGCCAGCAGCCTGAGAGGGTTTGAAGATTCACCCCTCCACTTT
CASSLRGFEDSPLHF